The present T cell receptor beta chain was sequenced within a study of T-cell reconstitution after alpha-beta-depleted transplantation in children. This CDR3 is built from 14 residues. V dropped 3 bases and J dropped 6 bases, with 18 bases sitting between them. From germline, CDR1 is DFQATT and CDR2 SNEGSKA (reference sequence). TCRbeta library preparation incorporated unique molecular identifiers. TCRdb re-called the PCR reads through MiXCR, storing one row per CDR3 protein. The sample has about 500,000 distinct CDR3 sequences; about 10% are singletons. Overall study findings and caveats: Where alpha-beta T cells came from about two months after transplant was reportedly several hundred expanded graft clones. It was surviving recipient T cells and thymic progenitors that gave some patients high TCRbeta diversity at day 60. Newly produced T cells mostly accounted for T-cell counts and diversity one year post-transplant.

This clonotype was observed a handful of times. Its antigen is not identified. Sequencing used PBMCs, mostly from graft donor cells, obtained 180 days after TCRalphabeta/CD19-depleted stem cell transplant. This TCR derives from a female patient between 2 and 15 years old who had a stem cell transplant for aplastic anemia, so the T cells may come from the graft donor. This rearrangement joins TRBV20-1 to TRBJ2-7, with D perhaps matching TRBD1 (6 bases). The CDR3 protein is CSASPGSEGGEQYF. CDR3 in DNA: TGCAGTGCTAGCCCCGGGTCTGAAGGGGGCGAGCAGTACTTC.